These T cell receptor beta chains were read from a single sample in a study of T and B cells in COVID-19 patients. From the multiplex PCR reads, TCRdb called clonotypes with MiXCR, one entry per CDR3 protein. The table lists 6,000 to 8,500 distinct CDR3 sequences, roughly a third of them singletons, with roughly a quarter in the top ten. Sequenced: blood. The receptors come from a human donor who had recovered from COVID-19. Each CDR3 is given with its conserved first and last residue. Fields, in order: J gene, clone size, D gene, V gene, CDR3 DNA, CDR3 protein. The D gene is left open where the match is weak. Not every row has a clone size; where given, it reads once, few, many or a size class.

>TRBJ2-3|NA|TRBD2|TRBV5-5
TGTGCCAGCAGCTTGTGGGAGGGGCACACAGATACGCAGTATTTT
CASSLWEGHTDTQYF
>TRBJ2-1|NA|NA|TRBV5-4
TGTGCCAGCGGCCCGGCCCCGGGCTCCTACAATGAGCAGTTCTTC
CASGPAPGSYNEQFF
>TRBJ1-1|few|NA|TRBV20-1
TGCAGCGCGGTGGCAGGGTTGAACACTGAAGCTTTCTTT
CSAVAGLNTEAFF
>TRBJ2-1|few|NA|TRBV7-2
TGTGCCAGCAGTCCCTTCAGTCCCCATGAGCAGTTCTTC
CASSPFSPHEQFF
>TRBJ1-2|medium-sized|NA|TRBV29-1
TGCAGCGTTGGAGGGGTTAGGGAACCATATGGCTACACCTTC
CSVGGVREPYGYTF
>TRBJ2-1|NA|NA|TRBV6-4
TGTGCCAGCAGCCCAGTGGAGCCAGTAGCCGGTGAGCAGTTCTTC
CASSPVEPVAGEQFF
>TRBJ2-3|NA|NA|TRBV6-5
TGTGCCAGCACCCCTAGCGACTACACAGATACGCAGTATTTT
CASTPSDYTDTQYF
>TRBJ2-5|NA|NA|TRBV20-1
TGCAGTGCTAGAGTTTGGGACACCCCAAGGGGAGAGACCCAGTACTTC
CSARVWDTPRGETQYF
>TRBJ1-6|NA|TRBD1|TRBV18
TGTGCCAGCTCAGCCGGGACAGGGACCTATAATTCACCCCTCCACTTT
CASSAGTGTYNSPLHF
>TRBJ2-3|NA|TRBD2|TRBV19
TGTGCCAGTACTACTAGCGGGGCCCCAGATACGCAGTATTTT
CASTTSGAPDTQYF
>TRBJ2-3|NA|TRBD2|TRBV6-5
TGTGCCATCAGTGTAGCTAGCGGGGGAGCTACAGATACGCAGTATTTT
CAISVASGGATDTQYF
>TRBJ2-7|few|TRBD1|TRBV18
TGTGCCAGCTCTCTTCAGGGGGCGCAGAGTTACGAGCAGTACTTC
CASSLQGAQSYEQYF
>TRBJ1-4|NA|NA|TRBV27
TGTGCCAGCAGTTTATCGGGGCAAAAACTGTTTTTT
CASSLSGQKLFF
>TRBJ2-7|NA|NA|TRBV4-3
TGCGCCAGCAGTCCCGACAGGCTTCTCTACGAGCAGTACTTC
CASSPDRLLYEQYF
>TRBJ2-3|medium-sized|TRBD1|TRBV27
TGTGCCAGCAGTTCCAGGGACAGACTTTTCACAGATACGCAGTATTTT
CASSSRDRLFTDTQYF
>TRBJ2-1|medium-sized|NA|TRBV19
TGTGCCAGTAGTGCGTCTAGTAAGGATGAGCAGTTCTTC
CASSASSKDEQFF
>TRBJ2-3|NA|TRBD2|TRBV7-2
TGTGCCAGCAGCTTTAATCGACTAGCGGGGCCCCCCCCAGATACGCAGTATTTT
CASSFNRLAGPPPDTQYF
>TRBJ1-5|few|TRBD1|TRBV6-2/TRBV6-3
TGTGCCAGCAGTCACCTCAGGGGGCCCAATCAGCCCCAGCATTTT
CASSHLRGPNQPQHF
>TRBJ2-5|NA|NA|TRBV18
TGTGCCAGCTCACCACGGACAAACCAAGAGACCCAGTACTTC
CASSPRTNQETQYF
>TRBJ1-1|few|NA|TRBV19
TGTGCCAGTAACCACTTGAACACTGAAGCTTTCTTT
CASNHLNTEAFF
>TRBJ1-2|NA|NA|TRBV7-4
TGTGCCAGCAGCTTAGTTGTTTCGCGACCGGCTAACGGCTACACCTTC
CASSLVVSRPANGYTF
>TRBJ2-5|NA|NA|TRBV5-4
TGTGCCAGCATGAGGGATGCAGGGGAGGTGACCCAGTACTTC
CASMRDAGEVTQYF
>TRBJ2-7|NA|TRBD1|TRBV5-1
TGTGCCAGCAGCCAAGTCCCGGGACAGGGAACCTACGAGCAGTACTTC
CASSQVPGQGTYEQYF
>TRBJ1-1|NA|NA|TRBV19
TGTGCCAGTAGTATAGGAGAGACGGTTAACACTGAAGCTTTCTTT
CASSIGETVNTEAFF